This paragraph reports one T cell receptor (beta chain). Its target is not known. This CDR3 is also generated by other DNA sequences in the sample. PCR amplification relied on 60 Vbeta primers (plus 13 Jbeta primers). TCRdb's table, derived via immunoSEQ multiplex PCR, lists solely in-frame clones and lacks some. The sample includes a few hundred thousand clones, approximately 90% of them seen just once. V was shortened by 2 bases and J by 4 bases, with 6 bases between the two germline ends. Germline V CDR1 and CDR2: MNHEY, SMNVEV (reference sequence). There are 13 residues in the CDR3. This entry belongs to a study of cytomegalovirus exposure and HLA in healthy donors. Study in general: A previous analysis identified about 110 million unique TCR beta sequences derived from roughly 180 million T cells. Study findings and constraints: Later analysis showed most CMV-associated TCR beta chains appearing HLA-restricted. Reports described diagnosis of cytomegalovirus status by the classifier as highly specific and sensitive.

Material: PBMCs. This clonotype was obtained from a young woman in good health and CMV-seronegative. V and J are TRBV27 and TRBJ1-5, with a weak D call TRBD1 (5 bases). The CDR3 nucleotides read TGTGCCAGCAGTTTAACAGGTAATCAGCCCCAGCATTTT. Its translation: CASSLTGNQPQHF.